The 28 T cell receptor beta chains given below trace back to one sample, sequenced in a study of identical twins. TCRdb fed the 5' RACE reads into MiXCR, producing one record per CDR3 protein. The sample gives some 500,000 distinct CDR3 sequences, 14% of which show up once; more than 0.8% is in the top ten. These data were also reused for a study on yellow fever vaccine responses in identical twins.

The sequenced sample consisted of CD4+ T cells sorted from blood. The receptors stem from a woman under 30 in good health.

The V and J genes are TRBV14 and TRBJ2-3, with D tentatively TRBD1 or TRBD2 (5 bases each). The CDR3 contains 16 residues. Germline CDR1 reads SGHDN; CDR2 reads FVKESK. The V and J ends lost 4 bases and 0 bases respectively, with 14 bases between them. The CDR3 is CASSRLIGTSTDTQYF. The DNA for the CDR3 is TGTGCCAGCAGCCGACTCATAGGGACGAGCACAGATACGCAGTATTTT.

The CDR3 spells CASRMDSSDTEAFF. The CDR3 coding sequence is TGTGCCAGCAGGATGGACAGTTCTGACACTGAAGCTTTCTTT. The V and J genes are TRBV3-1 and TRBJ1-1, with D perhaps TRBD1 (6 bases). CDR1 is LGHDT, CDR2 YNNKEL, per germline (reference sequence). Trimming stripped 6 bases from V and 3 bases from J, with 14 bases between. The CDR3 consists of 14 residues.

The CDR3 DNA is TGCAGTGCTTTGCTCCAAGAGACCCAGTACTTC. Residues: CSALLQETQYF. The chain carries TRBV20-1 and TRBJ2-5; D gene unclear. This CDR3 has 11 residues. CDR1 and CDR2 (germline): DFQATT, SNEGSKA (reference sequence). V lost 5 bases and J lost 1, with 5 bases in between.

This sequence joins TRBV20-1 and TRBJ1-5, with D unclear. Germline V gives CDR1 DFQATT, CDR2 SNEGSKA (reference sequence). Trimming stripped 8 bases from V and 1 base from J, with 12 bases between. The CDR3 length is 13 residues. The CDR3 DNA follows: TGCAGTAGAGCTGTGGGGAGCAATCAGCCCCAGCATTTT. Its translation is CSRAVGSNQPQHF.

This clonotype has ten or more counts. V usage is TRBV29-1 and J usage is TRBJ2-3, with 9 bases aligning to TRBD1. The CDR3 sequence is 13 residues long. Germline lookup yields CDR1 SQVTM and CDR2 ANQGSEA. The CDR3 region has the DNA TGCAGAGTTACAGGGGGCGCAGGGGATACGCAGTATTTT. Protein sequence: CRVTGGAGDTQYF.

This chain joins TRBV19 and TRBJ2-5, with D unclear. CDR1 and CDR2 from the germline V gene are LNHDA and SQIVND (reference sequence). The CDR3 totals 13 residues. Trimming took off 5 bases at V and 0 bases at J, with 7 bases between the two ends. CDR3 sequence reads: CASSPKNQETQYF. CDR3 bases: TGTGCCAGTAGTCCAAAAAACCAAGAGACCCAGTACTTC.

The J gene is TRBJ2-7, the V gene TRBV20-1; the match to TRBD1 covers 10 bases. From germline, CDR1 is DFQATT and CDR2 SNEGSKA (reference sequence). This CDR3 contains 14 residues. V dropped 6 bases and J dropped 3; count of bases not matched to a gene: 8. The CDR3: CSAWGGTGVYEQYF. The CDR3 bases are TGCAGTGCCTGGGGTGGGACAGGGGTCTACGAGCAGTACTTC.

This rearrangement joins TRBV20-1 to TRBJ2-1; TRBD2 aligns across 7 bases. The germline V gene encodes CDR1 DFQATT and CDR2 SNEGSKA (reference sequence). The ends lost 3 bases at V and 10 bases at J; junction bases unmatched: 15. The CDR3 is 15 residues long. The CDR3 loop reads CSARSVGGPRSEQFF. CDR3 coding DNA: TGCAGTGCTAGGTCAGTGGGAGGGCCGCGGTCGGAGCAGTTCTTC.

This clonotype turned up a few times. The chain has TRBV12-3 or TRBV12-4 and TRBJ1-2; 7 positions agree with TRBD1. With V trimmed by 3 bases and J by 4 bases, 11 bases remained unmatched. CDR3 length equals 16 residues. The chain's CDR3 is CASSFVILGQPYGYTF. The CDR3 DNA reads as TGTGCCAGCAGTTTCGTAATCCTGGGACAGCCCTATGGCTACACCTTC.

The chain is built from TRBV7-3 and TRBJ2-3; 8 bases are shared with TRBD2. Germline V gene lookup returns CDR1 SGHTA and CDR2 FQGTGA. This CDR3 region has 16 residues. V gave up 5 bases and J gave up 2 bases; unmatched junction bases: 9. The CDR3 DNA follows: TGTGCCAGCAGCCCAACAGCGGGGGCCGTCACAGATACGCAGTATTTT. Its translation is CASSPTAGAVTDTQYF.

The gene calls are TRBV7-9 and TRBJ1-1; unclear D gene. The CDR3 spans 15 residues. The V gene's germline CDR1 is SEHNR and CDR2 FQNEAQ (reference sequence). The V end was cut by 7 bases, the J end by 1 base, with 16 bases between. In nucleotides, the CDR3 is TGTGCCAGCATCCTCGGGGAGACCCAGAACACTGAAGCTTTCTTT. Its translation: CASILGETQNTEAFF. Drawing the rest from reference TRBV7-9 and TRBJ1-1, the complete variable domain is DTGVSQNPRHKITKRGQNVTFRCDPISEHNRLYWYRQTLGQGPEFLTYFQNEAQLEKSRLLSDRFSAERPKGSFSTLEIQRTEQGDSAMYLCASILGETQNTEAFFGQGTRLTVV.

This clonotype was counted at least ten times. The rearrangement links TRBV12-3 or TRBV12-4 to TRBJ1-2; TRBD1 might be the D (6 bases). The CDR3 runs 16 residues. V shed 8 bases and J shed 4 bases, with 23 bases lying between them. The CDR3 DNA is TGTGCCAGCCGCCTAGGGGGGGCAGTGACTACCTATGGCTACACCTTC. This gives the protein CASRLGGAVTTYGYTF.

The V and J genes are TRBV3-1 and TRBJ1-2; D is unclear. V was pared by 4 bases and J by 7 bases, with 10 bases between. Germline CDR1 and CDR2: LGHDT and YNNKEL (reference sequence). The CDR3 is 12 amino acids. The CDR3 sequence is CASSLREGGYTF. The CDR3 coding sequence is TGTGCCAGCAGCCTCCGGGAAGGTGGCTACACCTTC.

The J gene is TRBJ2-1, the V gene TRBV2, with D hard to call. Trimming took 4 bases from V and 3 from J, leaving 10 bases between them. CDR1 and CDR2 from the germline V gene are SNHLY and FYNNEI. CDR3 length equals 14 residues. The CDR3 here is CASSVVRYYNEQFF. The CDR3 DNA reads as TGTGCCAGCAGTGTCGTCAGGTACTACAATGAGCAGTTCTTC.

This chain uses TRBV30 with TRBJ2-2; unclear D gene. The length of the CDR3 is 13 residues. V gave up 8 bases and J gave up 6 bases, with 16 bases separating them. CDR1 and CDR2 from the germline V gene are GTSNPN and SVGIG (reference sequence). This CDR3 reads CAGSLSGAGELFF. CDR3 nucleotides: TGTGCCGGTAGCCTTTCTGGCGCCGGGGAGCTGTTTTTT.

This clonotype was picked up a small number of times. The gene calls are TRBV20-1 and TRBJ2-1, with TRBD1 matching 9 bases. The CDR3 consists of 14 residues. Germline trimming cut 1 base from V and 10 bases from J; bases unmatched to any gene: 8. Germline V gene sequence: CDR1 DFQATT, CDR2 SNEGSKA (reference sequence). The CDR3 region has the DNA TGCAGTGCTAGAGTCGGGACAGGGTTAAGGGAGCAGTTCTTC. This gives the protein CSARVGTGLREQFF.

V and J are TRBV6-2 or TRBV6-3 and TRBJ2-4; D call uncertain. Germline CDR1 is MNHEY and CDR2 is SVGEGT. The V and J ends lost 6 bases and 1 base respectively, with 10 bases between them. The CDR3 contains 14 residues. The CDR3 DNA follows: TGTGCCAGCAGCCGAACGGCGGCCAAAAACATTCAGTACTTC. Protein product: CASSRTAAKNIQYF.

The V gene is TRBV4-1, the J gene TRBJ2-7; D unresolved. V dropped 0 bases and J dropped 5 bases, with 5 bases sitting between them. The germline gives CDR1 MGHRA, CDR2 YSYEKL. The CDR3 covers 12 residues. The CDR3 coding sequence is TGCGCCAGCAGCCAAGAAAGCGACGAGCAGTACTTC. It is translated as CASSQESDEQYF.

The table lists this clonotype with a few counts. V is TRBV12-3 or TRBV12-4 and J is TRBJ2-3; 7 bases line up with TRBD2. With V trimmed by 5 bases and J by 5 bases, 13 bases remained unmatched. This CDR3 comprises 16 residues. CDR3 in amino acids: CASSPTWREREDTQYF. CDR3 nucleotide sequence: TGTGCCAGCAGTCCTACTTGGCGGGAGCGGGAAGATACGCAGTATTTT.

This chain uses TRBV6-1 with TRBJ1-1; tentatively, D is TRBD1 (6 bases). Germline CDR1 and CDR2: MNHNS and SASEGT. The CDR3 contains 13 residues. Trimming took off 7 bases at V and 1 base at J, with 10 bases between the two ends. CDR3 amino acids: CASKRGQNTEAFF. The CDR3 DNA follows: TGTGCCAGCAAGAGGGGACAGAACACTGAAGCTTTCTTT.

This clonotype appeared many times. The chain carries TRBV7-2 and TRBJ2-7; 10 positions match TRBD2. CDR1 is SGHTA, CDR2 FQGNSA, per germline. The CDR3 loop spans 15 amino acids. Germline trimming cut 1 base from V and 2 bases from J; bases unmatched to any gene: 2. CDR3 residues: CASSLGTSGTYEQYF. CDR3 sequence (DNA): TGTGCCAGCAGCTTAGGGACTAGCGGTACCTACGAGCAGTACTTC.

J is TRBJ2-7 and V is TRBV29-1, with TRBD2 matching over 12 bases. Germline values: CDR1 SQVTM, CDR2 ANQGSEA. The V gene end was trimmed by 4 bases and the J gene end by 0 bases; junction bases not matched to a gene: 4. This CDR3 has 15 amino acids. This CDR3 is CSVGLAGAYSYEQYF. The CDR3 coding sequence is TGCAGCGTTGGACTAGCGGGGGCCTACTCCTACGAGCAGTACTTC.

The V and J genes are TRBV24-1 and TRBJ2-7, with 11 bases aligning to TRBD2. Looked up from germline, CDR1 is KGHDR and CDR2 is SFDVKD. After removal of 2 bases from V and 9 bases from J, the junction contained 17 bases not matched to a gene. This CDR3 has 18 amino acids. The CDR3 nucleotides are TGTGCCACCAGTGATTCCTCTACTAGCGGGGGACACTACGAGAGGCAGTACTTC. This sequence encodes CATSDSSTSGGHYERQYF.

This clonotype was detected ten times or more. The chain employs TRBV12-3 or TRBV12-4 and TRBJ1-2; possible D gene TRBD1, 6 bases. The CDR3 loop spans 15 amino acids. Trimming left V 5 bases short and J 8 bases short, with 21 bases between. CDR3 amino acids: CASSPVGQPQRGYTF. CDR3 DNA: TGTGCCAGCAGTCCCGTTGGACAGCCCCAGCGAGGCTACACCTTC.

This clonotype was detected only a few times. V gene TRBV3-1 combines with J gene TRBJ2-7, with 8 bases aligning to TRBD1. V dropped 4 bases and J dropped 2; count of bases not matched to a gene: 10. The germline V gene encodes CDR1 LGHDT and CDR2 YNNKEL (reference sequence). There are 16 residues in the CDR3. The CDR3 reads CASSLRTGQGAYEQYF. CDR3 nucleotides: TGTGCCAGCAGCCTTCGGACAGGACAGGGAGCCTACGAGCAGTACTTC.

This clonotype came up many times. The rearrangement joins TRBV5-1 to TRBJ2-7, with 7 positions matching TRBD1. This CDR3 has 14 residues. Unmatched junction bases numbered 8, after V lost 4 bases and J lost 4 bases. CDR1 and CDR2 (germline): SGHRS, YFSETQ. The DNA of the CDR3 is TGCGCCAGCAGCCCGAGAGGGGGCCGGTACGAGCAGTACTTC. It encodes CASSPRGGRYEQYF.

This clonotype has a handful of counts. The gene calls are TRBV2 and TRBJ2-2; D remains ambiguous. Per the germline V gene, CDR1 is SNHLY and CDR2 is FYNNEI. V was pared by 3 bases and J by 3 bases, with 8 bases between. This CDR3 is 14 amino acids long. The CDR3 reads CASSESSYTGELFF. In DNA form, the CDR3 reads TGTGCCAGCAGTGAGAGTTCCTACACCGGGGAGCTGTTTTTT.

This chain links TRBV28 with TRBJ2-7; TRBD2 agrees at 16 bases. The CDR3 is made up of 19 amino acids. Germline loops: CDR1 MDHEN, CDR2 SYDVKM. Trimming took 5 bases from V and 2 from J; bases not matched to a gene: 12. The CDR3 coding sequence is TGTGCCAGCAGTCCCACCGGGACTAGCGGGAGGGCGGGGGCCTACGAGCAGTACTTC. It specifies CASSPTGTSGRAGAYEQYF.